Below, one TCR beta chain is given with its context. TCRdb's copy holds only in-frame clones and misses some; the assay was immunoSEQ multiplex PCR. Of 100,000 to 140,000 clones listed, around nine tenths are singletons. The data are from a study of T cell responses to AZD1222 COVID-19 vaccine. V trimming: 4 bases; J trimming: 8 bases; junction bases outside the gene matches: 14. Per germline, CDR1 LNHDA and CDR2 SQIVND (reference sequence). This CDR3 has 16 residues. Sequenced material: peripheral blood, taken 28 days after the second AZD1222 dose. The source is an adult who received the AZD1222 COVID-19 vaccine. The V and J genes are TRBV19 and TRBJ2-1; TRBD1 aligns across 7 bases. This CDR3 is CASSNQGGYTGDEQFF. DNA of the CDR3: TGTGCCAGTAGTAACCAAGGGGGCTATACCGGGGATGAGCAGTTCTTC.